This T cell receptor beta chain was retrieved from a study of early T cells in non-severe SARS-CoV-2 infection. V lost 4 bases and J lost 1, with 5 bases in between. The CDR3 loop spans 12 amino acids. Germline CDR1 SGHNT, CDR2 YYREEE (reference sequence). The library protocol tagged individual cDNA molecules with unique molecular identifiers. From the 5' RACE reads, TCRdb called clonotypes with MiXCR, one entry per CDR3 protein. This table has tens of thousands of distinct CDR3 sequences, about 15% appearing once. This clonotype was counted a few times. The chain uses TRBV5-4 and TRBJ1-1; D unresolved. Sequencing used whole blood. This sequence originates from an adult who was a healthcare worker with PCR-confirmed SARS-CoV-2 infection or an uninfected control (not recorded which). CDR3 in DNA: TGTGCCAGCAGCCTTCAGAACACTGAAGCTTTCTTT. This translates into CASSLQNTEAFF. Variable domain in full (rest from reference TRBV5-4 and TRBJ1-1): ETGVTQSPTHLIKTRGQQVTLRCSSQSGHNTVSWYQQALGQGPQFIFQYYREEENGRGNFPPRFSGLQFPNYSSELNVNALELDDSALYLCASSLQNTEAFFGQGTRLTVV.